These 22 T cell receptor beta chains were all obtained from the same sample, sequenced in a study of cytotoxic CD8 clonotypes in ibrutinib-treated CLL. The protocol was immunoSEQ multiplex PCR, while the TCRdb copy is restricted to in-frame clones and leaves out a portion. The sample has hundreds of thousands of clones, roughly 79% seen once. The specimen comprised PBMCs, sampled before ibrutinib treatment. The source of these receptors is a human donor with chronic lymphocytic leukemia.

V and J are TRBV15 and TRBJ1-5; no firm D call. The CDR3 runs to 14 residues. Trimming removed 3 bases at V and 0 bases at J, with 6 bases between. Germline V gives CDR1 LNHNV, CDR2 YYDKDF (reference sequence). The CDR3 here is CATSSRFSNQPQHF. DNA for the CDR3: TGTGCCACCAGCAGTCGTTTTAGCAATCAGCCCCAGCATTTT.

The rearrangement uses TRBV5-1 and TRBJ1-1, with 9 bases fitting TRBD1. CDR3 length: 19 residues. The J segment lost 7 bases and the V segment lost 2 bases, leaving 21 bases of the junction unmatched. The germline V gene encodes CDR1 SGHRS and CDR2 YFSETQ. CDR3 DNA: TGCGCCAGCAGCTTTATCTACAGGGGGCAAAGAAACCCAGGTAATGAAGCTTTCTTT. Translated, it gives CASSFIYRGQRNPGNEAFF. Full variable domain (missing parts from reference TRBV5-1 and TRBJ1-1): KAGVTQTPRYLIKTRGQQVTLSCSPISGHRSVSWYQQTPGQGLQFLFEYFSETQRNKGNFPGRFSGRQFSNSRSEMNVSTLELGDSALYLCASSFIYRGQRNPGNEAFFGQGTRLTVV.

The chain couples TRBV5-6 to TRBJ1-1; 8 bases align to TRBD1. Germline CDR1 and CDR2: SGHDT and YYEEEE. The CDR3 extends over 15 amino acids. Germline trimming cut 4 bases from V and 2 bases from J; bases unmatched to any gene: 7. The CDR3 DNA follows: TGTGCCAGCAGCCCCGACAGGGGAGGAAACACTGAAGCTTTCTTT. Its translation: CASSPDRGGNTEAFF.

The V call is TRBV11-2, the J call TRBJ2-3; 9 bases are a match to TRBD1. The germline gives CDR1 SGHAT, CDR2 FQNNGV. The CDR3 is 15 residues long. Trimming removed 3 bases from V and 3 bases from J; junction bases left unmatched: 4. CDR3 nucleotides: TGTGCCAGCAGCTTCACAGGGGGCAGGACAGATACGCAGTATTTT. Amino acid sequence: CASSFTGGRTDTQYF.

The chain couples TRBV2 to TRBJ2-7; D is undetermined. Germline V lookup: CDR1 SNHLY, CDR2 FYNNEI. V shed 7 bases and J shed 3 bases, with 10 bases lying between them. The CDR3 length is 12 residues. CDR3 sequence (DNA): TGTGCCAGCAACTTAGGATACTACGAGCAGTACTTC. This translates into CASNLGYYEQYF.

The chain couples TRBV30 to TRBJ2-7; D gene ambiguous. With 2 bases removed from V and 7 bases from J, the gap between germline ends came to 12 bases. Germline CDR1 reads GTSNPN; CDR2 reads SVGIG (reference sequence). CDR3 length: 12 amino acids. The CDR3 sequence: CAWSRIPQEQYF. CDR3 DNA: TGTGCCTGGAGTCGAATCCCTCAGGAGCAGTACTTC.

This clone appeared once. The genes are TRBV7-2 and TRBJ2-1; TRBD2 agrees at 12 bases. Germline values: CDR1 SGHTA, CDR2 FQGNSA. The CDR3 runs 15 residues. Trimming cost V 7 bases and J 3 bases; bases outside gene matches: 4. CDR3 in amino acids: CASTWTSGNYNEQFF. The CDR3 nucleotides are TGTGCCAGCACCTGGACTAGCGGGAACTACAATGAGCAGTTCTTC. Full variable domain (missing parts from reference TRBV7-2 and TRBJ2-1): GAGVSQSPSNKVTEKGKDVELRCDPISGHTALYWYRQSLGQGLEFLIYFQGNSAPDKSGLPSDRFSAERTGGSVSTLTIQRTQQEDSAVYLCASTWTSGNYNEQFFGPGTRLTVL.

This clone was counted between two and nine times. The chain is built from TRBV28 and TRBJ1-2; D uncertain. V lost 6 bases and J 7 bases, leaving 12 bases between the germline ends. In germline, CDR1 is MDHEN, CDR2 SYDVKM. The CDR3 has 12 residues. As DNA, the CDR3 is TGTGCCAGCAGAAAGGATCTGGTTGGCTACACCTTC. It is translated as CASRKDLVGYTF.

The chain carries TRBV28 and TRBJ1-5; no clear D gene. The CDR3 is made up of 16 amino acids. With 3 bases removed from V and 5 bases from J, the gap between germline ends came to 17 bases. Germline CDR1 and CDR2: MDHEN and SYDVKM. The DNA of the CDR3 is TGTGCCAGCAGTTTTAGGCCGACTTCGGGATATCAGCCCCAGCATTTT. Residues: CASSFRPTSGYQPQHF.

The CDR3 sequence is CAISEREGVNEQFF. In nucleotides, the CDR3 is TGTGCCATCAGTGAGCGGGAGGGGGTGAATGAGCAGTTCTTC. This chain connects TRBV10-3 to TRBJ2-1; 8 bases fit TRBD2. The CDR3 is 14 amino acids. Germline CDR1 reads ENHRY; CDR2 reads SYGVKD. V lost 2 bases, J lost 7 bases, and 4 bases stayed unmatched.

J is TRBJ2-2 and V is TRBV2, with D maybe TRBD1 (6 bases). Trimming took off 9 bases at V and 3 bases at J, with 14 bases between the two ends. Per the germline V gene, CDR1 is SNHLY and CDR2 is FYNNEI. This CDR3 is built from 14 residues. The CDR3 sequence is CASYREKDTGELFF. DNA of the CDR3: TGTGCCAGTTACAGGGAGAAGGACACCGGGGAGCTGTTTTTT.

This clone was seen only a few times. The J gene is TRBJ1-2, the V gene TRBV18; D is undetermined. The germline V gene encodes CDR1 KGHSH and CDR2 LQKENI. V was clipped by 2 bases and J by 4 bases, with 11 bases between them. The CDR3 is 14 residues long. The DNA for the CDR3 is TGTGCCAGCTCACCAGAAGGGTTGCCCTATGGCTACACCTTC. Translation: CASSPEGLPYGYTF.

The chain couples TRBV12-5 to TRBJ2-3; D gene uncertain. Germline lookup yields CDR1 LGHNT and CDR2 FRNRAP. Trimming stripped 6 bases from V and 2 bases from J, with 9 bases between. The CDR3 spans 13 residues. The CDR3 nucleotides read TGTGCTAGTGGACCTAACACCACAGATACGCAGTATTTT. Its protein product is CASGPNTTDTQYF.

Here the CDR3 reads CAWRDTVTSSGNTIYF. The CDR3 DNA reads TGTGCCTGGAGAGATACGGTGACCAGCTCTGGAAACACCATATATTTT. The chain couples TRBV30 to TRBJ1-3; D remains ambiguous. This CDR3 spans 16 amino acids. CDR1 is GTSNPN and CDR2 is SVGIG in the germline V gene (reference sequence). V shed 3 bases and J shed 0 bases, with 15 bases lying between them.

In DNA, the CDR3 is TGTGCCAGCAGTTCCGTTCGAACGGAGGGCTACACCTTC. Amino acid sequence: CASSSVRTEGYTF. The V gene is TRBV27, the J gene TRBJ1-2; D gene unclear. Between the trimmed V and J ends, which lost 4 bases and 8 bases, there was a span of 14 bases. The CDR3 has 13 residues. CDR1 is MNHEY and CDR2 is SMNVEV in the germline V gene (reference sequence).

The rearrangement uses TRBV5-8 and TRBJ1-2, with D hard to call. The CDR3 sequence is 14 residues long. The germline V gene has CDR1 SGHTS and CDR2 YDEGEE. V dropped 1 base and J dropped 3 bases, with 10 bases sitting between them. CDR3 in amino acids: CASSLFNVYYGYTF. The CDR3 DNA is TGTGCCAGCAGCTTGTTTAACGTTTACTATGGCTACACCTTC.

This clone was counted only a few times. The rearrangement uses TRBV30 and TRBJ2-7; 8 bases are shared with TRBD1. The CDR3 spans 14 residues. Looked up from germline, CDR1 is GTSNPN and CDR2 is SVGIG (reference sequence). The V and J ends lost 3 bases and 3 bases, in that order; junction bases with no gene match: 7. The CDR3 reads CAWSGTGGLYEQYF. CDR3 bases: TGTGCCTGGAGCGGGACAGGAGGACTCTACGAGCAGTACTTC.

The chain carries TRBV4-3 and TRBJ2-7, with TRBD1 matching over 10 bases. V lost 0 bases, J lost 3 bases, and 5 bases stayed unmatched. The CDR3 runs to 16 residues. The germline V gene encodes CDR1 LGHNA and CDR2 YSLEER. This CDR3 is CASSQEDRTGGYEQYF. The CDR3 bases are TGCGCCAGCAGCCAAGAGGACCGGACAGGGGGCTACGAGCAGTACTTC.

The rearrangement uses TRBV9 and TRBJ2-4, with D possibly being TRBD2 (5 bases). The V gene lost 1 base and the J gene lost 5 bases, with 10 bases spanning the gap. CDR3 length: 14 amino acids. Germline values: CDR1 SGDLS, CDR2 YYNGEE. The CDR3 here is CASSVTSSENIQYF. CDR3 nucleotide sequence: TGTGCCAGCAGCGTAACTAGTTCTGAAAACATTCAGTACTTC.

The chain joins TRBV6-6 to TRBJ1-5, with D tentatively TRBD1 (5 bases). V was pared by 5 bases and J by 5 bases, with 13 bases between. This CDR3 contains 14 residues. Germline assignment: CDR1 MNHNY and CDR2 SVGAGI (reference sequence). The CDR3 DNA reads TGTGCCAGCAGTCCTTCGAGGGGTTATCAGCCCCAGCATTTT. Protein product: CASSPSRGYQPQHF.

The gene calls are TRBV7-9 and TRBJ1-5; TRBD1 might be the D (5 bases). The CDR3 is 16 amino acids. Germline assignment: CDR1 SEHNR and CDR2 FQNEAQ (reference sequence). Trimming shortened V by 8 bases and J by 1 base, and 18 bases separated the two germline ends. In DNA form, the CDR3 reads TGTGCCAGCGGTCGTGGAGGGGCCGGGAGCAATCAGCCCCAGCATTTT. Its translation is CASGRGGAGSNQPQHF.

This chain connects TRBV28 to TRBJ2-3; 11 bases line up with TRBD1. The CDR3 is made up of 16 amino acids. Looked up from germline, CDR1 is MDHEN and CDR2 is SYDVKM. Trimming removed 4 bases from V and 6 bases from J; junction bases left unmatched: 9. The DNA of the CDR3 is TGTGCCAGCAGTTCGCCGAGGGACAGGGGGAGGGATACGCAGTATTTT. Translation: CASSSPRDRGRDTQYF.